This T cell receptor (beta chain) is from a study of cytomegalovirus exposure and HLA in healthy donors. The CDR3 is 17 amino acids. CDR1 is SGHTA and CDR2 is FQGNSA in the germline V gene. Trimming shortened V by 4 bases and J by 0 bases, and 16 bases separated the two germline ends. Repertoires were generated with immunoSEQ multiplex PCR, while TCRdb's copy carries only in-frame clones and drops some. The sample contains approximately 150,000 clones, around 86% of which appear only once. Sequencing used PBMCs. The receptor was derived from a man between 18 and 35 years old in good health and CMV-seropositive. The genes are TRBV7-2 and TRBJ2-1; tentatively, D is TRBD2 (7 bases). CDR3 sequence (DNA): TGTGCCAGCAGCTCCAGGGGCGGGAGAATCTCCTACAATGAGCAGTTCTTC. This sequence encodes CASSSRGGRISYNEQFF.